This TCR beta chain derives from a study of cytomegalovirus exposure and HLA in healthy donors. The study, taken as a whole, reports: Earlier analysis yielded a pattern in which most TCR beta V segments were productive about 90% or about 30% of the time. Reportedly, fewer N-insertions than the roughly 690-donor mean appeared in an Asian-associated ancestry cluster in a later analysis.

The PCR employed 60 Vbeta primers together with 13 Jbeta primers. The method was immunoSEQ multiplex PCR; TCRdb's version includes in-frame clones alone and lacks a portion of them. The sample carries approximately 220,000 clones, over 75% recorded once. V lost 0 bases and J lost 5; bases outside the gene matches: 1. CDR1 is LNHDA, CDR2 SQIVND, per germline (reference sequence). CDR3 size: 13 residues. Regarding this clone: As yet, its antigen is unknown.

The source of this sequence is a girl aged 2 to 9 in good health and CMV-seronegative. The sequenced material came from PBMCs. The chain uses TRBV19 and TRBJ2-7, with TRBD1 matching over 7 bases. This CDR3 reads CASSIETGHEQYF. The CDR3 nucleotides read TGTGCCAGTAGTATAGAGACAGGGCACGAGCAGTACTTC.